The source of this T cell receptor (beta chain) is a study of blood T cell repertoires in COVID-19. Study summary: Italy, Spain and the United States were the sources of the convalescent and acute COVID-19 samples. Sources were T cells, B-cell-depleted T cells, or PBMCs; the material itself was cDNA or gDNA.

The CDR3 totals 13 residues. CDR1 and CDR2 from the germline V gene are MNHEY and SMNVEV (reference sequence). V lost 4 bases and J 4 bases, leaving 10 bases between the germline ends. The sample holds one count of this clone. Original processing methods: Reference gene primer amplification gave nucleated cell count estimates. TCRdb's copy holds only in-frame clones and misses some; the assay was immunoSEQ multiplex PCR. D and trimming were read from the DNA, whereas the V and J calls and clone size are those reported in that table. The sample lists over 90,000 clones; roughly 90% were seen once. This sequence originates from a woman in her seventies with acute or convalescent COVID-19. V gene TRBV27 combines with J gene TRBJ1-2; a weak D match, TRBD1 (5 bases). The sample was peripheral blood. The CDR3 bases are TGTGCCAGCAGTTCGTGGGGGGGCTATGGCTACACCTTC. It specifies CASSSWGGYGYTF.